This TCR beta chain derives from a study of blood T cell repertoires in COVID-19. In the study overall: Spain, Italy and the United States supplied samples that represented acute and convalescent COVID-19. PBMCs, B-cell-depleted T cells, or T cells provided the cDNA or gDNA that made up the material.

How the authors handled the data: Amplification with reference gene primers provided the estimates of nucleated cell counts. Profiling relied on immunoSEQ multiplex PCR, and the TCRdb table lists in-frame clones only, not all of them. V, J and clone size are taken as reported in that table, and D and trimming were inferred from the DNA itself. Of about 300,000 clones detected, approximately 88% appear once; the ten largest clones hold 6.9%. The V gene end was trimmed by 2 bases and the J gene end by 4 bases; junction bases not matched to a gene: 8. The CDR3 loop spans 15 amino acids. CDR1 and CDR2 from the germline V gene are SEHNR and FQNEAQ (reference sequence).

The sequence derives from a woman younger than 45 who had recovered from COVID-19. The gene calls are TRBV7-9 and TRBJ2-7; TRBD1 aligns across 7 bases. Sequenced material: peripheral blood. The chain's CDR3 is CASSLSPRGKYEQYF. CDR3 nucleotide sequence: TGTGCCAGCAGCTTATCCCCCAGGGGGAAATACGAGCAGTACTTC.